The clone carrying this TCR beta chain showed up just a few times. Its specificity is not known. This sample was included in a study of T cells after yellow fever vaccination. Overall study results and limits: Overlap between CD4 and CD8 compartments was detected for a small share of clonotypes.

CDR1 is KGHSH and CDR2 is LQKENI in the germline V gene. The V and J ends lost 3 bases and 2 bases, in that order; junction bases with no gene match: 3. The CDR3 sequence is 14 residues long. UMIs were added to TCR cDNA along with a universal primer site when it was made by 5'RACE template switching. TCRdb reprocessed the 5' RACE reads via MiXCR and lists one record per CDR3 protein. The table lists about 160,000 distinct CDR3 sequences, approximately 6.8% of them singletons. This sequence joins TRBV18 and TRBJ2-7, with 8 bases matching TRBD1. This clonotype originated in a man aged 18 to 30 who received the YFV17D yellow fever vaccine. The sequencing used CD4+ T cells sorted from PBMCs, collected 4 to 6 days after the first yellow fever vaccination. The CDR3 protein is CASSPRQGTYEQYF. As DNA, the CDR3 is TGTGCCAGCTCACCGCGACAGGGGACCTACGAGCAGTACTTC.